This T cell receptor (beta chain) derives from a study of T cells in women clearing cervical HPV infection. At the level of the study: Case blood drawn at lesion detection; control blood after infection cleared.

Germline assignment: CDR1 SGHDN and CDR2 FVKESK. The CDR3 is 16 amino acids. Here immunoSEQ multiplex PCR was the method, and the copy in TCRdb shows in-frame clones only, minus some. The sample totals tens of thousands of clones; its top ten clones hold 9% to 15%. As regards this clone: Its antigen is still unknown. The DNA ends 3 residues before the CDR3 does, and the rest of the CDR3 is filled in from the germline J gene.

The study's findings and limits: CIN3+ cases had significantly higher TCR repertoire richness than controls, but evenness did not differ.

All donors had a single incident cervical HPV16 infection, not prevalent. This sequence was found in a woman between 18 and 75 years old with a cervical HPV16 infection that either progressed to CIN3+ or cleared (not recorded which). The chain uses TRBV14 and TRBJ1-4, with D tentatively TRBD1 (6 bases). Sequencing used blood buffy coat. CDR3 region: CASSKTGNSYNSPLFF. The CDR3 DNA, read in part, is TGTGCCAGCAGCAAGACAGGCAACTCCTATAATTCACCA.